A selection of T cell receptor beta chains follows, all from one sample in a study of T cell repertoires in cytomegalovirus infection. TCRdb independently ran MiXCR on the reads; one entry per CDR3 protein. Among about 360,000 distinct CDR3 sequences listed, about 32% were seen once. What these receptors recognize is not known. The specimen was cultured PBMCs, collected from culture after CMV antigen stimulation. The receptor set was obtained from a human donor in good health (CMV status not recorded). Some clones in this sample may be carry-over from other donors' samples. CDR3s include the opening cysteine and the closing phenylalanine or tryptophan. A D gene is named only where the DNA matches it firmly. Only some rows state a clone size, as once, few, many or a class for expanded clones.

clone_size	v_call	j_call	d_call	cdr3_aa	cdr3_nt
.	TRBV7-8	TRBJ1-1	.	CASSLNSYTEAFF	TGTGCCAGCAGCTTGAACAGTTACACTGAAGCTTTCTTT
few	TRBV12-3/TRBV12-4	TRBJ2-1	TRBD2	CASSPSLSGRAFNEQFF	TGTGCCAGCAGTCCCAGCCTTAGCGGGAGGGCCTTCAATGAGCAGTTCTTC
few	TRBV4-2	TRBJ1-4	.	CASSETVATNEKLFF	TGTGCCAGCAGTGAGACAGTTGCAACTAATGAAAAACTGTTTTTT
.	TRBV7-2	TRBJ1-1	.	CASSFDSIPTEAFF	TGTGCCAGCAGCTTTGACAGCATTCCCACTGAAGCTTTCTTT
many	TRBV12-3/TRBV12-4	TRBJ2-2	.	CAQGVGGRDTGELFF	TGTGCCCAGGGGGTTGGGGGGCGTGACACCGGGGAGCTGTTTTTT
.	TRBV7-2	TRBJ2-3	.	CASSFRGGESTDTQYF	TGTGCCAGCAGCTTCCGCGGAGGGGAGAGCACAGATACGCAGTATTTT
.	TRBV6-1	TRBJ2-7	TRBD2	CASSQRTSGTPYEQYF	TGTGCCAGCAGTCAACGGACTAGCGGGACCCCCTACGAGCAGTACTTC
many	TRBV7-2	TRBJ1-6	TRBD1	CASSSGQGRNSPLHF	TGTGCCAGCAGCTCGGGACAGGGTAGGAATTCACCCCTCCACTTT
.	TRBV4-1	TRBJ1-2	.	CASTPIGVKDGYTF	TGCGCCAGCACCCCGATTGGGGTAAAAGATGGCTACACCTTC
many	TRBV7-2	TRBJ1-6	.	CASSFRSGSRNSPLHF	TGTGCCAGCAGCTTCAGATCCGGGAGCAGGAATTCACCCCTCCACTTT
.	TRBV6-2/TRBV6-3	TRBJ1-1	.	CASSRISGTEAFF	TGTGCCAGCAGCCGAATCAGTGGCACTGAAGCTTTCTTT
.	TRBV6-1	TRBJ2-7	.	CASSDFGRAYEQYF	TGTGCCAGCAGTGATTTCGGGAGAGCCTACGAGCAGTACTTC
.	TRBV25-1	TRBJ2-1	TRBD1	CASSGTGGWNEQFF	TGTGCCAGCTCCGGGACAGGGGGCTGGAATGAGCAGTTCTTC
few	TRBV6-2/TRBV6-3	TRBJ2-6	.	CASIPGFSGANVLTF	TGTGCCAGCATTCCGGGGTTCTCTGGGGCCAACGTCCTGACTTTC
.	TRBV24-1	TRBJ2-3	.	CATSRRGVSTDTQYF	TGTGCCACCAGTCGACGGGGCGTCTCCACAGATACGCAGTATTTT
.	TRBV7-9	TRBJ2-1	TRBD2	CASSLGGLASSSYNEQFF	TGTGCCAGCAGCTTAGGGGGACTAGCGTCGAGCTCCTACAATGAGCAGTTCTTC
.	TRBV12-3/TRBV12-4	TRBJ1-3	.	CASSFGDMDRDTIYF	TGTGCCAGCAGTTTTGGTGACATGGATAGGGACACCATATATTTT
many	TRBV11-2	TRBJ1-3	.	CASSLRFEGNTIYF	TGTGCCAGCAGCCTCAGATTCGAGGGCAACACCATATATTTT
.	TRBV5-3	TRBJ1-1	.	CASSPKQGVNTEAFF	TGTGCCAGCAGCCCAAAACAGGGAGTGAACACTGAAGCTTTCTTT
.	TRBV12-3/TRBV12-4	TRBJ1-1	.	CASRGRTANTEAFF	TGTGCCAGCAGGGGTCGGACAGCTAACACTGAAGCTTTCTTT
.	TRBV19	TRBJ1-2	.	CASSMDGSNYGYTF	TGTGCCAGTAGTATGGACGGATCTAACTATGGCTACACCTTC
.	TRBV7-3	TRBJ1-1	TRBD1	CASSRGGTGGRTEAFF	TGTGCCAGCAGCCGGGGGGGTACAGGGGGCCGAACTGAAGCTTTCTTT
few	TRBV4-3	TRBJ2-1	TRBD2	CASSQDLLAGVLYNEQFF	TGCGCCAGCAGCCAAGATCTGCTAGCGGGAGTCCTGTACAATGAGCAGTTCTTC
.	TRBV12-5	TRBJ2-1	TRBD2	CASGLYSVGLGNEQFF	TGTGCTAGTGGTCTTTATTCGGTGGGACTAGGGAATGAGCAGTTCTTC
.	TRBV20-1	TRBJ1-6	.	CSARSFWGAEPHSPLHF	TGCAGTGCTAGATCCTTCTGGGGGGCCGAGCCACATTCACCCCTCCACTTT
.	TRBV15	TRBJ1-4	.	CATSGAPGQFNEKLFF	TGTGCCACCAGCGGCGCACCGGGACAATTCAATGAAAAACTGTTTTTT
.	TRBV7-6	TRBJ2-3	TRBD1	CASSLGRGTGTTDTQYF	TGTGCCAGCAGCTTAGGCCGAGGGACAGGGACCACAGATACGCAGTATTTT
few	TRBV2	TRBJ2-3	TRBD2	CASISGGRTNTDTQYF	TGTGCCAGCATCTCGGGAGGCCGAACCAACACAGATACGCAGTATTTT
few	TRBV7-9	TRBJ1-1	TRBD1	CASSLTGQGGTEAFF	TGTGCCAGCAGCTTAACAGGACAGGGGGGAACTGAAGCTTTCTTT
.	TRBV4-2	TRBJ2-7	.	CASSQGTKRYF	TGTGCCAGCAGCCAAGGAACTAAGCGGTACTTC
few	TRBV7-6	TRBJ2-1	.	CASSLEQGRLDEQFF	TGTGCCAGCAGCTTAGAACAGGGGAGGCTTGATGAGCAGTTCTTC
.	TRBV5-6	TRBJ1-5	TRBD1	CASSSDRGINQPQHF	TGTGCCAGCAGCTCGGACAGGGGTATCAATCAGCCCCAGCATTTT
many	TRBV7-2	TRBJ2-3	.	CASTLRGTDTQYF	TGTGCCAGCACCCTTAGAGGCACAGATACGCAGTATTTT
many	TRBV7-2	TRBJ2-3	.	CASSPLMGGRGADTQYF	TGTGCCAGCAGCCCCTTGATGGGGGGCAGGGGCGCAGATACGCAGTATTTT
.	TRBV14	TRBJ1-1	.	CASSQSTNTEAFF	TGTGCCAGCAGCCAATCCACGAACACTGAAGCTTTCTTT
many	TRBV7-2	TRBJ2-3	TRBD2	CASSLVAGGPPDTQYF	TGTGCCAGCAGCTTAGTCGCGGGAGGGCCTCCAGATACGCAGTATTTT
few	TRBV12-3/TRBV12-4	TRBJ2-7	TRBD2	CASSIIAGGPREQYF	TGTGCCAGCAGTATTATAGCGGGAGGGCCACGAGAGCAGTACTTC
.	TRBV6-1	TRBJ1-1	TRBD1	CASSLTGGEFHEAFF	TGTGCCAGCAGTCTAACAGGGGGCGAGTTTCATGAAGCTTTCTTT
.	TRBV4-1	TRBJ1-2	.	CASSQVGTGANYGYTF	TGCGCCAGCAGCCAAGTGGGGACGGGAGCTAACTATGGCTACACCTTC
once	TRBV20-1	TRBJ1-5	.	CSARDPAKSWPQHF	TGCAGTGCTAGAGATCCCGCCAAATCATGGCCCCAGCATTTT
many	TRBV7-6	TRBJ1-1	.	CASSLVSGSNTEAFF	TGTGCCAGCAGCTTAGTTTCAGGGTCGAACACTGAAGCTTTCTTT
.	TRBV29-1	TRBJ2-1	.	CSASGWGNEQFF	TGCAGCGCCTCCGGGTGGGGCAATGAGCAGTTCTTC
.	TRBV29-1	TRBJ2-6	TRBD1	CSANTGTGSSGANVLTF	TGCAGCGCCAACACCGGGACAGGGAGCTCTGGGGCCAACGTCCTGACTTTC
.	TRBV19	TRBJ1-5	.	CASRETFQPQHF	TGTGCCAGTAGGGAGACTTTTCAGCCCCAGCATTTT
few	TRBV28	TRBJ2-1	TRBD2	CASSLWTRPPHEQFF	TGTGCCAGCAGTTTGTGGACTAGGCCCCCTCATGAGCAGTTCTTC
few	TRBV12-3/TRBV12-4	TRBJ1-2	TRBD1	CASSVSTGDYGYTF	TGTGCCAGCAGTGTATCGACAGGGGATTATGGCTACACCTTC
.	TRBV20-1	TRBJ1-1	.	CSASSGSSGFEAFF	TGCAGTGCTAGTTCCGGGAGCTCGGGGTTTGAAGCTTTCTTT